This entry lists 25 T cell receptor beta chains sequenced from one sample in a study of blood T cell repertoires in COVID-19. Here immunoSEQ multiplex PCR was the method, and the copy in TCRdb shows in-frame clones only, minus some. The sample consists of 270,000 or so clones, around 82% of them appearing once. Sequencing was carried out using peripheral blood. The receptor set was obtained from a woman aged 45-65 years who had recovered from COVID-19.

The chain combines TRBV30 with TRBJ2-3; 10 bases align to TRBD2. CDR3 length: 17 residues. After removal of 5 bases from V and 1 base from J, the junction contained 12 bases not matched to a gene. Germline CDR1 is GTSNPN and CDR2 is SVGIG (reference sequence). Here the CDR3 reads CAWEPWLAGARTDTQYF. The CDR3 DNA reads as TGTGCCTGGGAGCCCTGGCTAGCGGGAGCCCGCACAGATACGCAGTATTTT.

V gene TRBV11-2 combines with J gene TRBJ2-3; 10 bases fit TRBD2. V lost 0 bases and J lost 2; bases outside the gene matches: 5. The CDR3 runs to 17 residues. Germline CDR1 reads SGHAT; CDR2 reads FQNNGV. This chain's CDR3 is CASSLDYSGGNTDTQYF. The CDR3 region has the DNA TGTGCCAGCAGCTTAGATTATAGCGGGGGGAACACAGATACGCAGTATTTT. The full variable domain, rest sourced from reference TRBV11-2 and TRBJ2-3, is EAGVAQSPRYKIIEKRQSVAFWCNPISGHATLYWYQQILGQGPKLLIQFQNNGVVDDSQLPKDRFSAERLKGVDSTLKIQPAKLEDSAVYLCASSLDYSGGNTDTQYFGPGTRLTVL.

This clone was seen more than once but under ten times. Other nucleotide sequences from this sample produce the same CDR3. The chain has TRBV19 and TRBJ1-6; 7 nucleotides match TRBD1. The V and J ends lost 2 bases and 7 bases, in that order; junction bases with no gene match: 2. The CDR3 consists of 14 residues. Germline values: CDR1 LNHDA, CDR2 SQIVND (reference sequence). The CDR3 coding sequence is TGTGCCAGTAGTATAACAGGGGACAATTCACCCCTCCACTTT. Translation: CASSITGDNSPLHF.

The chain couples TRBV6-4 to TRBJ2-2, with D tentatively TRBD1 (6 bases). Trimming cost V 4 bases and J 3 bases, with 9 bases left between them. This CDR3 has 14 residues. Germline CDR1 and CDR2: MRHNA and SNTAGT. The CDR3 is CASSGDTDTGELFF. CDR3 in DNA: TGTGCCAGCAGTGGGGACACGGACACCGGGGAGCTGTTTTTT.

The chain is built from TRBV18 and TRBJ1-4; D possibly corresponds to TRBD1 (6 bases). In germline, CDR1 is KGHSH, CDR2 LQKENI. CDR3 length: 14 amino acids. Deletions cut 3 bases from V and 4 bases from J, with 9 bases between. CDR3 protein: CASSPGAVNEKLFF. DNA for the CDR3: TGTGCCAGCTCACCGGGGGCAGTTAATGAAAAACTGTTTTTT.

CDR3 sequence reads: CASSYPSGPGGTDTQYF. Here the CDR3 DNA reads TGTGCCAGCAGTTACCCCTCGGGACCGGGGGGCACAGATACGCAGTATTTT. The chain joins TRBV27 to TRBJ2-3, with a tentative D call TRBD2 (6 bases). The length of the CDR3 is 17 residues. Germline V gives CDR1 MNHEY, CDR2 SMNVEV (reference sequence). The germline V and J ends were trimmed by 4 bases and 1 base, with 18 bases remaining between them.

This clone was seen many times. The chain links TRBV6-5 to TRBJ2-7; 9 bases are a match to TRBD1. Germline V gene sequence: CDR1 MNHEY, CDR2 SVGAGI. With 4 bases clipped from V and 2 bases from J, the junction kept 6 bases outside the gene matches. There are 15 residues in the CDR3. CDR3 sequence reads: CASSLGQGGTYEQYF. The DNA of the CDR3 is TGTGCCAGCAGTTTGGGACAGGGCGGGACCTACGAGCAGTACTTC.

The CDR3 loop is CASMNRQGNTEAFF. The CDR3 nucleotides are TGTGCCAGCATGAACCGACAGGGTAACACTGAAGCTTTCTTT. The rearrangement uses TRBV28 and TRBJ1-1; 7 bases map to TRBD1. Germline V CDR1 and CDR2: MDHEN, SYDVKM. V lost 7 bases, J lost 2 bases, and 7 bases stayed unmatched. The CDR3 consists of 14 residues.

The V call is TRBV28, the J call TRBJ1-1, with 11 bases lining up with TRBD1. The CDR3 loop spans 17 amino acids. The germline gives CDR1 MDHEN, CDR2 SYDVKM. V was pared by 4 bases and J by 0 bases, with 7 bases of the junction left unmatched. As DNA, the CDR3 is TGTGCCAGCAGTTCTGGACAGGGGGCGTTTTTGAACACTGAAGCTTTCTTT. It yields the protein CASSSGQGAFLNTEAFF.

This CDR3 reads CASSFTLEGDTIYF. The CDR3 region has the DNA TGTGCCAGCAGTTTCACGCTAGAAGGGGACACCATATATTTT. The chain recombines TRBV6-1 with TRBJ1-3; D possibly corresponds to TRBD1 (5 bases). V lost 5 bases and J lost 8, with 16 bases in between. The CDR3 is 14 residues long. The V gene's germline CDR1 is MNHNS and CDR2 SASEGT.

The chain recombines TRBV2 with TRBJ2-5, with D tentatively TRBD2 (5 bases). Trimming pared 4 bases from V and 7 bases from J, leaving 16 bases between. Germline V gene sequence: CDR1 SNHLY, CDR2 FYNNEI. CDR3 length: 14 amino acids. DNA for the CDR3: TGTGCCAGCAGTGTAAGAGGAACTCGGGGGACCCAGTACTTC. Protein product: CASSVRGTRGTQYF.

This chain connects TRBV11-3 to TRBJ2-7; TRBD2 might be the D (6 bases). Germline V lookup: CDR1 SGHNT, CDR2 YENEEA. V was shortened by 6 bases and J by 0 bases, with 15 bases between the two germline ends. This CDR3 region has 15 residues. The CDR3 nucleotides read TGTGCCAGCAGTCCTAGCGCTTCGATCTCCTACGAGCAGTACTTC. It specifies CASSPSASISYEQYF.

The chain links TRBV7-2 to TRBJ2-1, with 7 bases lining up with TRBD1. Trimming cost V 5 bases and J 2 bases; bases outside gene matches: 9. Looked up from germline, CDR1 is SGHTA and CDR2 is FQGNSA. This CDR3 spans 16 amino acids. The DNA for the CDR3 is TGTGCCAGCAGCGGAGAGGGGGCGCGCGCCTACAATGAGCAGTTCTTC. It is translated as CASSGEGARAYNEQFF.

This clone was seen a single time. The CDR3 spells CASPRDQPQHF. The CDR3 DNA reads as TGTGCCAGTCCGCGGGATCAGCCCCAGCATTTT. This chain links TRBV6-5 with TRBJ1-5; D remains ambiguous. V gave up 9 bases and J gave up 5 bases, with 8 bases separating them. Looked up from germline, CDR1 is MNHEY and CDR2 is SVGAGI. The CDR3 extends over 11 amino acids.

V gene TRBV6-5 combines with J gene TRBJ2-2; D gene unclear. This CDR3 contains 15 residues. Trimming left V 5 bases short and J 1 base short, with 11 bases between. Germline V gene sequence: CDR1 MNHEY, CDR2 SVGAGI. CDR3 coding DNA: TGTGCCAGCAGTCCCGCGGTATTGAACACCGGGGAGCTGTTTTTT. This encodes CASSPAVLNTGELFF.

Here the CDR3 reads CAWSHAGGISEQFF. CDR3 in DNA: TGTGCCTGGAGTCACGCAGGGGGTATAAGTGAGCAGTTCTTC. The chain uses TRBV30 and TRBJ2-1; 7 bases match TRBD1. Germline lookup yields CDR1 GTSNPN and CDR2 SVGIG (reference sequence). V was clipped by 2 bases and J by 9 bases; unmatched bases: 10. The CDR3 is 14 amino acids. Together with reference TRBV30 and TRBJ2-1, the CDR3 gives the full variable domain: SQTIHQWPATLVQPVGSPLSLECTVEGTSNPNLYWYRQAAGRGLQLLFYSVGIGQISSEVPQNLSASRPQDRQFILSSKKLLLSDSGFYLCAWSHAGGISEQFFGPGTRLTVL.

The chain combines TRBV24-1 with TRBJ2-1; 10 bases align to TRBD1. The CDR3 contains 21 residues. The J segment lost 2 bases and the V segment lost 4 bases, leaving 19 bases of the junction unmatched. Germline lookup yields CDR1 KGHDR and CDR2 SFDVKD. The DNA for the CDR3 is TGTGCCACCAGTGAGAGACCCGACAGGGGGCGCTTTCGGAGGGCCTACAATGAGCAGTTCTTC. Translated, it gives CATSERPDRGRFRRAYNEQFF.

This rearrangement joins TRBV2 to TRBJ1-1; D may be TRBD1 (6 bases). The V end lost 5 bases, the J end lost 1 base, and 11 bases lay between the germline ends. Germline lookup yields CDR1 SNHLY and CDR2 FYNNEI. This CDR3 spans 14 amino acids. CDR3 loop: CASSLWTANTEAFF. CDR3 bases: TGTGCCAGCAGTTTGTGGACAGCGAACACTGAAGCTTTCTTT.

About this clone itself: Other nucleotide sequences in the sample specify the same CDR3. J is TRBJ2-5 and V is TRBV7-2, with D possibly being TRBD1 (6 bases). V lost 3 bases and J lost 1, with 9 bases in between. The germline V gene has CDR1 SGHTA and CDR2 FQGNSA. This CDR3 is 14 amino acids long. Here the CDR3 reads CASSFQGSQETQYF. The CDR3 nucleotides read TGTGCCAGCAGCTTCCAGGGGTCCCAAGAGACCCAGTACTTC.

This clone appeared a few times. The chain has TRBV27 and TRBJ2-7; 9 bases line up with TRBD1. Germline loops: CDR1 MNHEY, CDR2 SMNVEV (reference sequence). The CDR3 totals 14 residues. Germline trimming cut 3 bases from V and 6 bases from J; bases unmatched to any gene: 6. CDR3 DNA sequence: TGTGCCAGCAGTTTTCCGGGACAGGGTCGCGAGCAGTACTTC. The encoded protein is CASSFPGQGREQYF.

J is TRBJ1-2 and V is TRBV4-3; TRBD1 aligns across 8 bases. Trimming removed 1 base from V and 8 bases from J; junction bases left unmatched: 6. Germline V CDR1 and CDR2: LGHNA, YSLEER. This CDR3 has 14 residues. CDR3 in DNA: TGCGCCAGCAGCCAAGTGGGACAGGTGGAAGGCTACACCTTC. This codes for CASSQVGQVEGYTF.

J is TRBJ1-1 and V is TRBV6-2 or TRBV6-3; a possible D gene is TRBD1 (6 bases). With 6 bases removed from V and 11 bases from J, the gap between germline ends came to 22 bases. The CDR3 has 14 amino acids. The germline V gene encodes CDR1 MNHEY and CDR2 SVGEGT. The DNA of the CDR3 is TGTGCCAGCAGCGGGACAACCACCCCAACCCGCGCTTTCTTT. Translating it yields CASSGTTTPTRAFF.

This chain uses TRBV28 with TRBJ2-7; 8 bases align to TRBD2. The CDR3 is 14 amino acids. The J segment lost 1 base and the V segment lost 10 bases, leaving 9 bases of the junction unmatched. Looked up from germline, CDR1 is MDHEN and CDR2 is SYDVKM. Here the CDR3 DNA reads TGTGCCACCGGAGGAGGGACTAGATCCTACGAGCAGTACTTC. Translated: CATGGGTRSYEQYF.

V gene TRBV12-3 or TRBV12-4 combines with J gene TRBJ2-1, with D possibly matching TRBD2 (5 bases). The CDR3 loop spans 13 amino acids. V was pared by 2 bases and J by 6 bases, with 8 bases between. The CDR3 DNA follows: TGTGCCAGCAGTTTAAATCGGGGCAATGAGCAGTTCTTC. Protein product: CASSLNRGNEQFF.

V gene TRBV11-2 combines with J gene TRBJ2-3; 9 positions match TRBD2. Germline lookup yields CDR1 SGHAT and CDR2 FQNNGV. The CDR3 spans 17 residues. Losses at the gene ends were 5 bases for V and 2 bases for J; bases not matched to a gene: 11. The CDR3 loop is CASSPGTSWQLTDTQYF. The CDR3 DNA reads as TGTGCCAGCAGCCCAGGGACTAGCTGGCAGCTCACAGATACGCAGTATTTT.